A selection of T cell receptor beta chains follows, all from one sample in a study of cytomegalovirus exposure and HLA in healthy donors. Some clones are missing from TCRdb's copy, which holds only in-frame ones; the method was immunoSEQ multiplex PCR. This sample has some 110,000 clones, with 65% to 80% found just once. Sequencing input: PBMCs. The receptor set was obtained from a woman in her 50s in good health and CMV-seropositive. CDR3s include the opening cysteine and the closing phenylalanine or tryptophan. Fields, in order: V gene, clone size, J gene, D gene, CDR3 protein, CDR3 DNA. A D gene is named only where the DNA matches it firmly. For some rows the clone size is stated as once, few or many, or as a class when expanded; others skip it.

TRBV27	.	TRBJ1-5	.	CASSLMQGSNQPQHF	TGTGCCAGCAGTTTAATGCAGGGGAGCAATCAGCCCCAGCATTTT
TRBV11-3	.	TRBJ2-7	.	CASSPLPRRTKMDEQYF	TGTGCCAGCAGCCCCCTCCCCCGTCGGACAAAGATGGACGAGCAGTACTTC
TRBV11-2	.	TRBJ1-5	.	CASSSLQQGNQPQHF	TGTGCCAGCAGCTCCCTCCAACAGGGCAACCAGCCCCAGCATTTT
TRBV4-2	.	TRBJ2-1	.	CASSQEWGRGLLRNEQFF	TGTGCCAGCAGCCAAGAGTGGGGGCGGGGGTTACTTCGGAATGAGCAGTTCTTC
TRBV2	.	TRBJ2-7	.	CASSPYYEQYF	TGTGCCAGCAGTCCGTACTACGAGCAGTACTTC
TRBV7-2	.	TRBJ1-4	TRBD1	CASSLGDRRLEKLFF	TGTGCCAGCAGCTTAGGGGACAGAAGGCTTGAAAAACTGTTTTTT
TRBV27	.	TRBJ2-7	TRBD1	CASKPGTGGPYEQYF	TGTGCCAGCAAGCCGGGGACAGGGGGCCCGTACGAGCAGTACTTC
TRBV6-5	.	TRBJ1-1	TRBD1	CASSHGPGGGEAFF	TGTGCCAGCAGCCATGGGCCAGGGGGCGGCGAAGCTTTCTTT
TRBV27	.	TRBJ2-1	.	CASSQYNEQFF	TGTGCCAGCAGTCAATACAATGAGCAGTTCTTC
TRBV5-1	.	TRBJ2-7	TRBD1	CASSQGDSYEQYF	TGCGCCAGCTCCCAGGGGGACTCCTACGAGCAGTACTTC
TRBV12-2	.	TRBJ2-7	.	CASRFAGTGGEQYF	TGTGCAAGTCGCTTCGCCGGGACAGGGGGCGAGCAGTACTTC
TRBV2	.	TRBJ2-1	TRBD2	CASSRGTSGPYNEQFF	TGTGCCAGCAGTAGAGGGACTAGCGGTCCCTACAATGAGCAGTTCTTC
TRBV29-1	.	TRBJ2-4	TRBD1	CSVGWGQGTKNIQYF	TGCAGCGTTGGATGGGGACAGGGGACCAAAAACATTCAGTACTTC
TRBV7-9	.	TRBJ2-1	TRBD2	CASSPRGELAGNNEQFF	TGTGCCAGCAGCCCTCGCGGGGAGCTAGCGGGGAACAATGAGCAGTTCTTC
TRBV5-1	.	TRBJ2-7	TRBD2	CASSLRLGLVSEQYF	TGCGCCAGCAGCCTTCGTTTAGGACTAGTCTCCGAGCAGTACTTC
TRBV6-5	.	TRBJ2-7	.	CASSPTHATSYEQYF	TGTGCCAGCAGCCCCACTCACGCAACTAGCTACGAGCAGTACTTC
TRBV5-8	few	TRBJ1-2	TRBD1	CASSWGGQGNYGYTF	TGTGCCAGCAGCTGGGGAGGACAGGGGAACTATGGCTACACCTTC
TRBV18	.	TRBJ2-7	.	CASSHDSSPYEQYF	TGTGCCAGCTCACATGACAGTTCCCCCTACGAGCAGTACTTC
TRBV7-2	.	TRBJ2-1	.	CASSSGTIYNEQFF	TGTGCCAGCAGCTCCGGGACAATCTACAATGAGCAGTTCTTC
TRBV29-1	.	TRBJ2-5	.	CSVGRQETQYF	TGCAGCGTTGGCCGGCAAGAGACCCAGTACTTC
TRBV11-2	.	TRBJ2-1	TRBD2	CASSAREEEGKNEQFF	TGTGCCAGCAGCGCCCGGGAGGAGGAGGGGAAGAATGAGCAGTTCTTC
TRBV29-1	.	TRBJ2-2	.	CSGKGAGELFF	TGCAGTGGGAAGGGGGCCGGGGAGCTGTTTTTT
TRBV7-3	.	TRBJ1-2	.	CASSLTGLGDYGYTF	TGTGCCAGCAGCTTAACGGGACTTGGTGACTATGGCTACACCTTC
TRBV27	.	TRBJ1-4	TRBD1	CASSSYIGTGAEKLFF	TGTGCCAGCAGTTCTTATATTGGGACAGGGGCTGAAAAACTGTTTTTT
TRBV20-1	.	TRBJ2-3	.	CSALITDTQYF	TGCAGTGCCCTTATCACAGATACGCAGTATTTT